This is a list of T cell receptor beta chains from one sample in a study of shared clonotypes between healthy human individuals. The table came from immunoSEQ multiplex PCR; TCRdb's copy has only in-frame clones and leaves some out. The profile covers fewer than 1.6 million clones, with 98% appearing a single time and about 0.4% taken by the ten largest. Sequenced input: naive CD4+ T cells sorted from blood. The source of these receptors is a man aged 30 to 45 in good health. Both conserved end residues are trimmed from each CDR3. Each record gives: CDR3 protein, V gene, clone size. Size is omitted from some rows. Given values are once, few, many or a class for expanded clones.

CDR3: ATSRGLSVVRVRSSYEQY
V: TRBV15
size: -

CDR3: ASSYSPPQEYEQY
V: TRBV6-6
size: -

CDR3: ASIRLAGGRNEQF
V: TRBV6-1
size: -

CDR3: SARIMETQY
V: TRBV20-1
size: once

CDR3: ATSRDAFEQF
V: TRBV15
size: -

CDR3: ASSPGVYEQY
V: TRBV28
size: -

CDR3: ASSQGTGRNQPQH
V: TRBV27
size: once

CDR3: ASSSIRVRRAGYNEQF
V: TRBV11-2
size: once

CDR3: AISANTYEQY
V: TRBV10-3
size: -

CDR3: ASSPQGISGSYEQY
V: TRBV6-6
size: once

CDR3: ASSLQQGKLF
V: TRBV5-6
size: -

CDR3: ASSIGTGGSGANVLT
V: TRBV19
size: -

CDR3: ASSSGTDKTGELF
V: TRBV6-1
size: -

CDR3: SVDVGLTQY
V: TRBV29-1
size: -

CDR3: ASSPSGAGVGEKLF
V: TRBV9
size: -

CDR3: ASSQERIVAGVGGTKNIQY
V: TRBV4-1
size: -

CDR3: ASSEEPFRGYT
V: TRBV6-1
size: -

CDR3: ASSLGLAGTGELF
V: TRBV7-7
size: -

CDR3: ASSQVPLNTEAF
V: TRBV9
size: -

CDR3: ASRLAGDYNEQF
V: TRBV5-5
size: -

CDR3: ASRTSGRFEQY
V: TRBV28
size: -

CDR3: ASSHRGLAGDLSSYNEQF
V: TRBV27
size: -

CDR3: ASSIGRGQEKLF
V: TRBV19
size: -

CDR3: ASLEYNEQF
V: TRBV6-5
size: -

CDR3: AIKSGLAGVNTDTQY
V: TRBV10-3
size: -

CDR3: ASSPAGGVVNEQF
V: TRBV7-3
size: once

CDR3: AISVVGKETQY
V: TRBV10-3
size: -

CDR3: ASSLRLGLAVRGYEQY
V: TRBV7-3
size: once

CDR3: ASSSRGRANWEQY
V: TRBV6-5
size: -

CDR3: ASSYSGVMAYEQY
V: TRBV6-5
size: -

CDR3: SVADNTGELF
V: TRBV29-1
size: -

CDR3: ASSLWGGVPGELF
V: TRBV7-2
size: -